This TCR beta chain was sequenced in a study of CD8 T cells in Susac syndrome. Study-level findings and limits: It was acknowledged in the study that its TCR sequencing and HLA analysis involved a relatively small number of individuals.

The T cells that were sequenced for TCR beta were CD8+ and CD4+ cells from blood. Negative isolation was used for CD8+ and CD4+ T cells, and FACS enrichment was applied to TEMRA cells. Roughly 0.5 to 1 ug RNA was reverse transcribed with random hexamers. TCR beta CDR3 was amplified by immunoSEQ covering 54 Vbeta and 13 Jbeta. TCRdb reanalysed the immunoSEQ multiplex PCR reads using MiXCR and keeps one entry per CDR3 protein. Of 120,000 to 150,000 distinct CDR3 sequences detected, around 94% appear once; the ten largest clones hold 0.25% to 0.3%. Germline V gene sequence: CDR1 KGHSH, CDR2 LQKENI. The CDR3 spans 17 residues. The V and J ends lost 1 base and 6 bases, in that order; junction bases with no gene match: 11. As regards this clonotype: What it binds is not known.

This sequence joins TRBV18 and TRBJ1-5; 8 bases are a match to TRBD1. The receptor was isolated from a human donor in good health. Sequenced: CD8+ T cells from PBMCs. The CDR3 protein is CASSPLPGTGSGQPQHF. The CDR3 coding sequence is TGTGCCAGCTCACCACTTCCCGGGACAGGATCTGGTCAGCCCCAGCATTTT.